A single sample is the source of the 10 T cell receptor beta chains below, sequenced in a study of Graves' ophthalmopathy and Graves' hyperthyroidism. TCR beta CDR3 regions were amplified from RNA transcripts. The workflow started with a first-round RT-PCR run with HTBI primers and then moved on to a second-round multiplex PCR. TCRdb redid the calling of the multiplex PCR reads with MiXCR, one entry per CDR3 protein. The data contain just over 600,000 distinct CDR3 sequences, 22% of them singletons. Material: peripheral blood. Every receptor here comes from a woman aged 18 to 35 with stable Graves' hyperthyroidism. Some clones in this sample may be carry-over from other donors' samples.

This clonotype was seen only a few times. The V gene is TRBV20-1, the J gene TRBJ2-3; TRBD2 matches 10 bases. The length of the CDR3 is 14 residues. J was trimmed by 6 bases and V by 1 base; bases with no gene match: 4. CDR1 and CDR2 from the germline V gene are DFQATT and SNEGSKA (reference sequence). The CDR3 coding sequence is TGCAGTGCTAGAGGACTAGCGGGTAGGGATACGCAGTATTTT. Translation gives CSARGLAGRDTQYF.

The V gene is TRBV11-2, the J gene TRBJ1-1, with D unresolved. This CDR3 region has 15 residues. The germline V and J ends were trimmed by 7 bases and 4 bases, with 19 bases remaining between them. In germline, CDR1 is SGHAT, CDR2 FQNNGV. CDR3 coding DNA: TGTGCCAGCAATGCGGGCCAGAACGGATTCACTGAAGCTTTCTTT. Protein sequence: CASNAGQNGFTEAFF.

This clonotype was seen ten or more times. The CDR3 reads CASSLVLETQYF. The CDR3 DNA follows: TGTGCCAGCAGCTTAGTTCTTGAGACCCAGTACTTC. The rearrangement uses TRBV7-2 and TRBJ2-5; D remains unclear. In germline, CDR1 is SGHTA, CDR2 FQGNSA. The length of the CDR3 is 12 residues. V was trimmed by 1 base and J by 5 bases, leaving 5 bases between them.

This clonotype was picked up many times. V usage is TRBV7-9 and J usage is TRBJ2-2, with 7 bases that match TRBD2. Trimming removed 2 bases from V and 1 base from J; junction bases left unmatched: 1. CDR1 is SEHNR, CDR2 FQNEAQ, per germline (reference sequence). The CDR3 has 15 residues. CDR3 region: CASSLLAVNTGELFF. The CDR3 DNA follows: TGTGCCAGCAGCTTACTAGCGGTGAACACCGGGGAGCTGTTTTTT.

Many counts were recorded for this clonotype. V usage is TRBV15 and J usage is TRBJ1-6, with 7 bases lining up with TRBD1. Germline CDR1 reads LNHNV; CDR2 reads YYDKDF (reference sequence). There are 14 residues in the CDR3. Unmatched junction bases numbered 5, after V lost 1 base and J lost 11 bases. The CDR3 spells CATSRGQGDTPLHF. Written as DNA, the CDR3 is TGTGCCACCAGCAGAGGACAGGGTGATACACCCCTCCACTTT. Full variable domain (rest looked up from reference TRBV15 and TRBJ1-6): DAMVIQNPRYQVTQFGKPVTLSCSQTLNHNVMYWYQQKSSQAPKLLFHYYDKDFNNEADTPDNFQSRRPNTSFCFLDIRSPGLGDTAMYLCATSRGQGDTPLHFGNGTRLTVT.

The sample holds many counts of this clonotype. As DNA, the CDR3 is TGCGCCAGCAGTGTAACAACCCTGGGGCCCCAGCATTTT. Translating gives CASSVTTLGPQHF. The chain uses TRBV10-1 and TRBJ1-5, with D hard to call. This CDR3 is 13 amino acids long. Germline lookup yields CDR1 WNHNN and CDR2 SYGVQD (reference sequence). V was shortened by 4 bases and J by 9 bases, with 13 bases between the two germline ends.

This clonotype was found a few times. The J gene is TRBJ1-6, the V gene TRBV12-3 or TRBV12-4; D is possibly TRBD1 (6 bases). The CDR3 sequence is 15 residues long. Trimming removed 5 bases at V and 8 bases at J, with 16 bases between. This CDR3 reads CASSATGTFYSPLHF. Here the CDR3 DNA reads TGTGCCAGCAGTGCCACAGGGACTTTCTATTCACCCCTCCACTTT.

This clonotype was detected many times. The chain has TRBV11-2 and TRBJ1-1; D unclear. V was trimmed by 2 bases and J by 0 bases, leaving 10 bases between them. This CDR3 has 15 amino acids. Per the germline V gene, CDR1 is SGHAT and CDR2 is FQNNGV. In DNA, the CDR3 is TGTGCCAGCAGCTTACCCATGAGAGTGAACACTGAAGCTTTCTTT. Protein: CASSLPMRVNTEAFF.

The gene calls are TRBV9 and TRBJ2-7; 9 bases fit TRBD2. V lost 0 bases, J lost 7 bases, and 11 bases stayed unmatched. Germline V gene sequence: CDR1 SGDLS, CDR2 YYNGEE. The CDR3 length is 16 residues. The CDR3 sequence: CASSVVDQREVGEQYF. CDR3 bases: TGTGCCAGCAGCGTAGTAGACCAGCGGGAGGTAGGAGAGCAGTACTTC.

The table lists this clonotype with many counts. This chain joins TRBV6-1 and TRBJ1-1, with TRBD1 matching 7 bases. The CDR3 runs 12 residues. The J segment lost 11 bases and the V segment lost 5 bases, leaving 8 bases of the junction unmatched. In germline, CDR1 is MNHNS, CDR2 SASEGT. The CDR3 reads CASSPGTAGAFF. In nucleotides, the CDR3 is TGTGCCAGCAGTCCCGGGACAGCAGGGGCTTTCTTT.